The 2 T cell receptor beta chains presented below share a single source sample, sequenced in a study of molecular identifiers for immune sequencing clone quantification. TCRdb reprocessed the PCR reads with MiXCR, giving one entry per CDR3 protein. The sample shows around 460,000 distinct CDR3 sequences, about a fifth of them seen only once. What was sequenced was naive CD8+ T cells from blood, with Jurkat cell RNA spiked in. Subset indicated: FACS-sorted CD8+CD4-CCR7+CD45RA+ naive T cells. The receptors come from a human donor in good health. Some libraries in this study had Jurkat cell RNA spiked in.

This clonotype has a handful of counts. V usage is TRBV12-3 or TRBV12-4 and J usage is TRBJ2-7, with TRBD1 identical over 9 bases. The CDR3 runs to 15 residues. The trim removed 4 bases at V and 3 bases at J, leaving 7 bases unmatched. The CDR3 sequence is CASSSGTGTYYEQYF. The CDR3 bases are TGTGCCAGCAGTTCAGGGACAGGGACATACTACGAGCAGTACTTC.

The chain joins TRBV28 to TRBJ2-1, with a possible D match to TRBD1 (5 bases). V gave up 3 bases and J gave up 2 bases, with 11 bases separating them. This CDR3 spans 15 amino acids. The V gene's germline CDR1 is MDHEN and CDR2 SYDVKM. The CDR3 loop is CASSFRQGPYNEQFF. CDR3 coding DNA: TGTGCCAGCAGTTTTCGGCAGGGTCCCTACAATGAGCAGTTCTTC.